The present entry profiles one T cell receptor (beta chain) with its context. The sample comes from a study of shared clonotypes between healthy human individuals. At a deep level, the assay was run. TCRdb's table, derived via immunoSEQ multiplex PCR, lists solely in-frame clones and lacks some. The table has around 1 million clones, 76% seen once. Losses at the gene ends were 5 bases for V and 9 bases for J; bases not matched to a gene: 3. The V gene's germline CDR1 is SGHNT and CDR2 YENEEA. CDR3 length: 14 residues. This chain connects TRBV11-3 to TRBJ1-6; the match to TRBD1 covers 11 bases. The sample taken for sequencing was memory CD4+ T cells sorted from blood. The subset was: CD45RA-negative fraction. This clonotype originated in a man aged 18 to 30 in good health. CDR3 protein: CASSRDRGSSPLHF. CDR3 coding DNA: TGTGCCAGCAGCAGGGACAGGGGGTCTTCACCCCTCCACTTT.